This entry is about one T cell receptor (beta chain). These data come from a study of blood T cell repertoires in COVID-19. Across the study: The United States, Italy and Spain provided the acute and convalescent COVID-19 samples.

Trimming cost V 3 bases and J 8 bases, with 19 bases left between them. Germline-derived CDR1 and CDR2 are KGHSY and FQNENV. The CDR3 loop spans 15 amino acids. Per the original methods: Quantification of nucleated cells was approximated via reference gene primer amplification. Data came from immunoSEQ multiplex PCR; TCRdb stores just in-frame clones and leaves some out. V and J calls and clone size are copied from that table; D and trimming were computed from the DNA. The table includes more than 150,000 clones, approximately 80% detected once. Sequences were obtained from peripheral blood. The rearrangement uses TRBV16 and TRBJ1-2, with D possibly being TRBD1 (5 bases). The TCR originated in a woman aged 55-69 years with acute or convalescent COVID-19. In DNA form, the CDR3 reads TGTGCCAGCAGCCATTCTCCCAGGGATACACAGGGCTACACCTTC. Its translation is CASSHSPRDTQGYTF.